These 5 T cell receptor beta chains were sequenced from one sample in a study of blood T cell repertoires in COVID-19. Repertoires were generated with immunoSEQ multiplex PCR, while TCRdb's copy carries only in-frame clones and drops some. The data show more than 40,000 clones, with about four fifths seen just once and nearly 4.5% held by the top ten. Sequencing was carried out using peripheral blood. These receptors all stem from a middle-aged man with active COVID-19.

The sample holds one count of this clone. The chain joins TRBV6-5 to TRBJ1-5, with D maybe TRBD1 (5 bases). Germline CDR1 MNHEY, CDR2 SVGAGI. V gave up 6 bases and J gave up 1 base, with 13 bases separating them. CDR3 length: 15 residues. The CDR3 protein is CASRSGATSNQPQHF. Here the CDR3 DNA reads TGTGCCAGCAGAAGTGGGGCAACCAGCAATCAGCCCCAGCATTTT.

This rearrangement joins TRBV29-1 to TRBJ2-1; 10 nucleotides match TRBD1. Germline CDR1 reads SQVTM; CDR2 reads ANQGSEA. Trimming took 7 bases from V and 5 from J; bases not matched to a gene: 8. The CDR3 loop spans 14 amino acids. This CDR3 reads CSGSRQGANNEQFF. DNA of the CDR3: TGCAGCGGATCCCGACAGGGGGCCAACAATGAGCAGTTCTTC.

This sequence joins TRBV28 and TRBJ2-1, with 7 bases that match TRBD1. V trimming: 10 bases; J trimming: 5 bases; junction bases outside the gene matches: 11. The CDR3 spans 14 residues. The V gene's germline CDR1 is MDHEN and CDR2 SYDVKM. CDR3 bases: TGTGCCACAGACTCGGGACAGTGGAACAATGAGCAGTTCTTC. Translated, it gives CATDSGQWNNEQFF. Together with reference TRBV28 and TRBJ2-1, the CDR3 gives the full variable domain: DVKVTQSSRYLVKRTGEKVFLECVQDMDHENMFWYRQDPGLGLRLIYFSYDVKMKEKGDIPEGYSVSREKKERFSLILESASTNQTSMYLCATDSGQWNNEQFFGPGTRLTVL.

The chain uses TRBV5-4 and TRBJ1-6, with 8 positions matching TRBD1. The CDR3 has 16 residues. The germline gives CDR1 SGHNT, CDR2 YYREEE (reference sequence). The V gene end was trimmed by 3 bases and the J gene end by 3 bases; junction bases not matched to a gene: 5. CDR3 loop: CASSWMTGDYNSPLHF. The CDR3 DNA follows: TGTGCCAGCAGCTGGATGACAGGGGACTATAATTCACCCCTCCACTTT.

The chain carries TRBV19 and TRBJ2-5; 9 bases map to TRBD1. Trimming at V came to 2 bases and at J to 2 bases, leaving 3 bases not matched to a gene. Germline CDR1 LNHDA, CDR2 SQIVND (reference sequence). CDR3 size: 15 residues. Here the CDR3 reads CASSIRGQGQETQYF. CDR3 bases: TGTGCCAGTAGTATAAGGGGACAGGGACAAGAGACCCAGTACTTC.